The next 7 T cell receptor beta chains were all read from a single sample in a study of cytomegalovirus exposure and HLA in healthy donors. The table came from immunoSEQ multiplex PCR; TCRdb's copy has only in-frame clones and leaves some out. The table lists about 160,000 clones, about 96% of them singletons, with approximately 0.97% in the top ten. The source material was PBMCs. Receptor source: a woman between 18 and 29 years old in good health and CMV-seronegative.

The rearrangement links TRBV10-3 to TRBJ1-3; 8 bases are shared with TRBD1. The CDR3 totals 14 residues. The V gene end was trimmed by 6 bases and the J gene end by 2 bases; junction bases not matched to a gene: 3. Germline V gives CDR1 ENHRY, CDR2 SYGVKD. The CDR3, as DNA: TGTGCCATCAGACAACAGGGGGCTGGAAACACCATATATTTT. This gives the protein CAIRQQGAGNTIYF.

The V and J genes are TRBV4-3 and TRBJ1-6; a weak D match, TRBD1 (5 bases). The CDR3 runs to 17 residues. V shed 0 bases and J shed 6 bases, with 15 bases lying between them. Germline V gene lookup returns CDR1 LGHNA and CDR2 YSLEER. As DNA, the CDR3 is TGCGCCAGCAGCCAAGAAGACGCGGGACGGACTAATTCACCCCTCCACTTT. Translating it yields CASSQEDAGRTNSPLHF.

The chain combines TRBV7-6 with TRBJ1-2, with 8 bases fitting TRBD1. Per germline, CDR1 SGHVS and CDR2 FNYEAQ. The CDR3 covers 15 residues. V shed 5 bases, J shed 7 bases, and the junction held 12 bases outside the gene matches. The CDR3 reads CASSPGPRDRFGYTF. In DNA, the CDR3 is TGTGCCAGCAGCCCGGGCCCCCGGGACAGGTTTGGCTACACCTTC.

This chain links TRBV4-1 with TRBJ1-1; D is ambiguous. In germline, CDR1 is MGHRA, CDR2 YSYEKL. The CDR3 spans 13 residues. Deletions cut 1 base from V and 10 bases from J, with 13 bases between. The CDR3: CASSQGRQLRAFF. The DNA of the CDR3 is TGCGCCAGCAGCCAAGGGAGGCAGCTCAGAGCTTTCTTT.

V is TRBV6-1 and J is TRBJ2-3, with D uncertain. Germline V gene lookup returns CDR1 MNHNS and CDR2 SASEGT. There are 14 residues in the CDR3. The ends were cut back, 8 bases at V and 0 bases at J, with 12 bases in the middle. In DNA form, the CDR3 reads TGTGCCAGCCAAAAACTAAGTAGCACAGATACGCAGTATTTT. This codes for CASQKLSSTDTQYF.

The gene calls are TRBV6-5 and TRBJ1-2, with 8 bases fitting TRBD1. CDR3 length: 14 residues. V shed 2 bases, J shed 4 bases, and the junction held 3 bases outside the gene matches. Germline CDR1 is MNHEY and CDR2 is SVGAGI. The CDR3 loop reads CASSYGTGLYGYTF. The DNA of the CDR3 is TGTGCCAGCAGTTACGGGACAGGTCTCTATGGCTACACCTTC.

The CDR3 spells CASSLWGGAVGTEAFF. The CDR3 DNA follows: TGTGCCAGCAGTTTATGGGGGGGGGCGGTGGGTACTGAAGCTTTCTTT. This chain links TRBV27 with TRBJ1-1; TRBD1 is a possible D gene (6 bases). V lost 1 base and J lost 5, with 17 bases in between. This CDR3 has 16 amino acids. Looked up from germline, CDR1 is MNHEY and CDR2 is SMNVEV (reference sequence).